This entry is about one T cell receptor beta chain. What it binds is unknown. Germline is not matched at one junction end, which may reflect a read error. Regarding time point: blood 2 weeks post-SBRT. Treatment defined: 15 Gy SBRT to primary tumor, nephrectomy 4 weeks later. After SBRT, blood was collected at 2 and 4 weeks, plus baseline. Method: immunoSEQ multiplex PCR; TCRdb's copy keeps in-frame clones and lacks some. The sample has 120,000 or so clones; 88% are singletons. This specimen belongs to a study of radiation and T cells in renal cell carcinoma. Findings and caveats of the study: Without pretreatment biopsies, baseline tumor clonotype presence was undetermined. From baseline, blood top tumor clonotypes peaked at 2 weeks post-radiation.

CDR3 length equals 12 residues. Germline assignment: CDR1 SGHTA and CDR2 FQGNSA. This sequence joins TRBV7-2 and TRBJ1-2; D is unclear. This receptor was identified in a woman aged 70-85 years with renal cell carcinoma. The sample consisted of blood, taken from a patient whose treatment included radiotherapy and nephrectomy. The CDR3 loop reads CASSPPPRTPSF. The CDR3 DNA is TGTGCCAGCAGCCCTCCTCCCCGGACGCCCTCCTTC.